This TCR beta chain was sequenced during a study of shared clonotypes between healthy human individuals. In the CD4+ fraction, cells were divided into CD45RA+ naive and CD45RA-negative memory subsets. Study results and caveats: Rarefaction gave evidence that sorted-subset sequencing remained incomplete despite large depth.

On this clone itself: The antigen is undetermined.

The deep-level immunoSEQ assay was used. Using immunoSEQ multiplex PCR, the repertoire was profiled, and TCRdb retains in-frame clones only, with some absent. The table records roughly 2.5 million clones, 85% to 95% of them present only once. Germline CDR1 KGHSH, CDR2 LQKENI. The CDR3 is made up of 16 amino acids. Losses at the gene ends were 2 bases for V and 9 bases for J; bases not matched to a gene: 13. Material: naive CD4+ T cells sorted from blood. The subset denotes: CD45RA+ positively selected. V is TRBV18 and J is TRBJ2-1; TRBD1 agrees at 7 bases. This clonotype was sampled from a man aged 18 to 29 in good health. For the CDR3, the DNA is TGTGCCAGCTCACCATCGTTAGGGGGCGCTCAGGGTGAGCAGTTCTTC. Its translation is CASSPSLGGAQGEQFF.